This TCR beta chain was sequenced in a study of brain T cells in children with intractable seizures. The sequenced cases were selected for having the highest brain T cell transcript signatures. Here immunoSEQ multiplex PCR was the method, and the copy in TCRdb shows in-frame clones only, minus some. The table includes 100,000 to 120,000 clones, approximately 94% detected once. The V gene lost 5 bases and the J gene lost 5 bases, with 14 bases spanning the gap. Germline CDR1 and CDR2: LGHDT and YNNKEL (reference sequence). CDR3 length equals 14 residues. This TCR derives from a boy under two years old with hemimegalencephaly and intractable seizures. The chain has TRBV3-1 (or the pseudogene TRBV3-2) and TRBJ2-3; weak D call: TRBD2 (6 bases). Sequenced material: peripheral blood, taken at surgery. The CDR3 sequence is CASSKRASEDTQYF. Written as DNA, the CDR3 is TGTGCCAGCAGCAAACGGGCTAGCGAAGATACGCAGTATTTT.